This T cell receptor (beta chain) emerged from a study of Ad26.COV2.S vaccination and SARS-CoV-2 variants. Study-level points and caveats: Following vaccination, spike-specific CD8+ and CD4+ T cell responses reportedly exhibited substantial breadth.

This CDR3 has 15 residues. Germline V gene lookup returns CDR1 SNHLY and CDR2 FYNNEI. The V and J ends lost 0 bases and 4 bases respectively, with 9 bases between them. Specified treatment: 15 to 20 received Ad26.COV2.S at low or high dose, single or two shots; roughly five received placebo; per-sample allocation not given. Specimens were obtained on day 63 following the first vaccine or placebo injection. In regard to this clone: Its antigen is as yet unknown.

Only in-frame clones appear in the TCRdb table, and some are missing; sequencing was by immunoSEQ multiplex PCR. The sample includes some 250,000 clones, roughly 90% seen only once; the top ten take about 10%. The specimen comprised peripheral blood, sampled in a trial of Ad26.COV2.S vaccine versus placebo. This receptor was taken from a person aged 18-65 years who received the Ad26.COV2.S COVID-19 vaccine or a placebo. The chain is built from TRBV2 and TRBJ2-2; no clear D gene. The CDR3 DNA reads TGTGCCAGCAGTGAAGCGCACCTGGGCACCGGGGAGCTGTTTTTT. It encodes CASSEAHLGTGELFF.